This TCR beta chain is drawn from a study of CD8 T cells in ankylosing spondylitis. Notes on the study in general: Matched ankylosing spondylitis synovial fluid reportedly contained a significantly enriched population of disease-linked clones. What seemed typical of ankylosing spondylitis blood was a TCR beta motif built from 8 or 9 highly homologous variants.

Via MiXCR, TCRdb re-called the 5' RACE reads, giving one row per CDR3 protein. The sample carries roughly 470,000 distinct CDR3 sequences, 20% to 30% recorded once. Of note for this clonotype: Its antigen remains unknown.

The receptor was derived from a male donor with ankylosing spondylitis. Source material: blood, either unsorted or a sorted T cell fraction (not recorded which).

The CDR3 coding sequence is TGTGCCTGGGATCCGACGGGATTCTCCTACAATGAGCAGTTCTTC. Translation: CAWDPTGFSYNEQFF. The chain links TRBV30 to TRBJ2-1; D might be TRBD2 (5 bases). The germline V gene has CDR1 GTSNPN and CDR2 SVGIG (reference sequence). The CDR3 covers 15 residues. The V end lost 5 bases, the J end lost 0 bases, and 14 bases lay between the germline ends.